This T cell receptor (beta chain) was sequenced in a study of T-cell memory formation after mild COVID-19. Study-level information: Largely donor-specific sequence clusters came from a couple of donors. Overall study findings and caveats: Later expanders leaned CD4+, whereas clones that contracted between day 15 and 85 were balanced CD4/CD8.

V shed 3 bases, J shed 14 bases, and the junction held 11 bases outside the gene matches. The V gene's germline CDR1 is MGHRA and CDR2 YSYEKL. This CDR3 has 14 amino acids. About this clonotype: Its antigen is currently unknown.

One entry per CDR3 protein results from TCRdb running MiXCR on the 5' RACE reads. The sample lists about 560,000 distinct CDR3 sequences, about 18% seen once, with about 8.1% in the top ten. The genes are TRBV4-1 and TRBJ2-2; 8 bases map to TRBD2. The source is an adult woman who had mild COVID-19 (a few samples of this study predate the infection). Cell type and time point are not known. Sample: PBMCs or a T cell subset sorted from them (not recorded which). In nucleotides, the CDR3 is TGCGCCAGCAGCCATGATTCCGGGACTAGGGTACTGTTTTTT. Translation gives CASSHDSGTRVLFF.